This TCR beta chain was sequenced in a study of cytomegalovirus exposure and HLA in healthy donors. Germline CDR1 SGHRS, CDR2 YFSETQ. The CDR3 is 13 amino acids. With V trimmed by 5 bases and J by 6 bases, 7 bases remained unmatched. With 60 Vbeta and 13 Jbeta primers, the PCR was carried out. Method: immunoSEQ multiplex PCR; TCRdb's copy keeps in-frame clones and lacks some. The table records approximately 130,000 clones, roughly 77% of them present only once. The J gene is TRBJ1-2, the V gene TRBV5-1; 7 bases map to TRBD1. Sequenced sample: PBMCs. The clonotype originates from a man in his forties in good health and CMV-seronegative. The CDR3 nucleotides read TGCGCCAGCAGTCATGAGACAGGGAATGGCTACACCTTC. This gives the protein CASSHETGNGYTF.